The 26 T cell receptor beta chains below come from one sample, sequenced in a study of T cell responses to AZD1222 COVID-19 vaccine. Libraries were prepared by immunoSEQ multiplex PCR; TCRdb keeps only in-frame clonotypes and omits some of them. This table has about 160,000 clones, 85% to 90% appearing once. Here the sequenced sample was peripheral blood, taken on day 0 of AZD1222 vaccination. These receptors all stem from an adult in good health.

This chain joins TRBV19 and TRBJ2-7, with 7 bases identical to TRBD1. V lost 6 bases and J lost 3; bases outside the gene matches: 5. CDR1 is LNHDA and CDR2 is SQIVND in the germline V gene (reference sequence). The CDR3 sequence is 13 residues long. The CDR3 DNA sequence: TGTGCCAGTAGCAAAGGGGGCTTCTACGAGCAGTACTTC. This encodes CASSKGGFYEQYF. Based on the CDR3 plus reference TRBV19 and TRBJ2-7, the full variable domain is DGGITQSPKYLFRKEGQNVTLSCEQNLNHDAMYWYRQDPGQGLRLIYYSQIVNDFQKGDIAEGYSVSREKKESFPLTVTSAQKNPTAFYLCASSKGGFYEQYFGPGTRLTVT.

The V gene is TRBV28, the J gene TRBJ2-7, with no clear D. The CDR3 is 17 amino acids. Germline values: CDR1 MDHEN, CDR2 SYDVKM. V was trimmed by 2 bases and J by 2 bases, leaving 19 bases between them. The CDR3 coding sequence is TGTGCCAGCAGTTTACGCGGCAGCGCTCGGCGCCCCTACGAGCAGTACTTC. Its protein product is CASSLRGSARRPYEQYF. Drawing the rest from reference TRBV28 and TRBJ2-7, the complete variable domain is DVKVTQSSRYLVKRTGEKVFLECVQDMDHENMFWYRQDPGLGLRLIYFSYDVKMKEKGDIPEGYSVSREKKERFSLILESASTNQTSMYLCASSLRGSARRPYEQYFGPGTRLTVT.

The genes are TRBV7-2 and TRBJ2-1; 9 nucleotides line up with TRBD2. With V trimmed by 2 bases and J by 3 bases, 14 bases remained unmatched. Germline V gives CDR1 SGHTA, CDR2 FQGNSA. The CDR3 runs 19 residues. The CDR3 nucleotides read TGTGCCAGCAGCTTAATGGGCGGGGGGGCAGGACTACGCTACAATGAGCAGTTCTTC. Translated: CASSLMGGGAGLRYNEQFF.

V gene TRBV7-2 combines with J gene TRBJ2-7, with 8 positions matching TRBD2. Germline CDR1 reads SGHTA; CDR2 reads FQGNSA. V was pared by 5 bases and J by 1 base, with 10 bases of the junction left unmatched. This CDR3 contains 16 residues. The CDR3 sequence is CASSPREGGSSYEQYF. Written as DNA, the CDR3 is TGTGCCAGCAGCCCTCGGGAGGGGGGATCGTCCTACGAGCAGTACTTC.

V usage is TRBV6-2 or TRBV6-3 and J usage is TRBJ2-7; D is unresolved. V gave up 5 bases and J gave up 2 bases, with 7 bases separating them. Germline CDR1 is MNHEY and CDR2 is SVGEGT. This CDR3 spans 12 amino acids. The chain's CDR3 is CASSPGTYEQYV. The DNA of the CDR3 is TGTGCCAGCAGTCCCGGAACCTACGAGCAGTACGTC.

CDR3 sequence (DNA): TGTGCCAGTAGTATAGGGACATATCGCACAGATACGCAGTATTTT. It specifies CASSIGTYRTDTQYF. The chain recombines TRBV19 with TRBJ2-3, with D possibly matching TRBD1 (5 bases). Trimming took off 1 base at V and 1 base at J, with 9 bases between the two ends. This CDR3 has 15 amino acids. From germline, CDR1 is LNHDA and CDR2 SQIVND (reference sequence).

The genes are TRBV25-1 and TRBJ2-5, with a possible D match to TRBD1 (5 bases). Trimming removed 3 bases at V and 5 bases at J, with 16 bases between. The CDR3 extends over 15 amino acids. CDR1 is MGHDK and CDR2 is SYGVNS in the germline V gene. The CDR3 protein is CASSETGALRETQYF. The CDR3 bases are TGTGCCAGCAGTGAGACTGGGGCCTTGCGGGAGACCCAGTACTTC.

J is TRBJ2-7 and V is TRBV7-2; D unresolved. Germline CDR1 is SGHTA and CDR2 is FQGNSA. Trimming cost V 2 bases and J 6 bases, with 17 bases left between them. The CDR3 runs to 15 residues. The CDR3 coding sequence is TGTGCCAGCAGCTTAAGTGTCAGGTCTCAATCCGAGCAGTACTTC. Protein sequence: CASSLSVRSQSEQYF.

The chain's CDR3 is CASTKGRSDTQYF. CDR3 nucleotide sequence: TGTGCCAGCACTAAGGGACGATCAGATACGCAGTATTTT. The chain couples TRBV6-5 to TRBJ2-3, with D possibly called TRBD1 or TRBD2 (5 bases each). Deletions cut 7 bases from V and 4 bases from J, with 12 bases between. The germline V gene encodes CDR1 MNHEY and CDR2 SVGAGI. The CDR3 covers 13 residues.

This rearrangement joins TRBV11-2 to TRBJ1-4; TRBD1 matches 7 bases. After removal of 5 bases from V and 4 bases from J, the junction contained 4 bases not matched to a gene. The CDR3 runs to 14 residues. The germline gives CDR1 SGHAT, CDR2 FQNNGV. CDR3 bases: TGTGCCAGCAGCCTGACAGGGTTTAATGAAAAACTGTTTTTT. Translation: CASSLTGFNEKLFF.

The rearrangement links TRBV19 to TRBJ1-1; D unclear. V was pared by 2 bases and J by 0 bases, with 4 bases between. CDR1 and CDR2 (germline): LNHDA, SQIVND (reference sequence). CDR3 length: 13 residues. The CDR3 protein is CASSISMNTEAFF. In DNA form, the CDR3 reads TGTGCCAGTAGTATATCAATGAACACTGAAGCTTTCTTT.

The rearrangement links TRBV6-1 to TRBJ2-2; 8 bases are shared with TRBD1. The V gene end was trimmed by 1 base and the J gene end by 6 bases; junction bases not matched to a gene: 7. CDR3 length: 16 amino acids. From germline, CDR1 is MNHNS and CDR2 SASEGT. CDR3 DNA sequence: TGTGCCAGCAGTGAAGGGCAGGCAGGGGGCCCCGGGGAGCTGTTTTTT. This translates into CASSEGQAGGPGELFF.

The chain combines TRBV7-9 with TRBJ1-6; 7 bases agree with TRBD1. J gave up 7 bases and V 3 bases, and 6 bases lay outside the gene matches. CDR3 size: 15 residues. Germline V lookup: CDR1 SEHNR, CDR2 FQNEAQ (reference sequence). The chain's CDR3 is CASSFWDSGNSPLHF. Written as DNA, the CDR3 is TGTGCCAGCAGCTTTTGGGACAGTGGGAATTCACCCCTCCACTTT.

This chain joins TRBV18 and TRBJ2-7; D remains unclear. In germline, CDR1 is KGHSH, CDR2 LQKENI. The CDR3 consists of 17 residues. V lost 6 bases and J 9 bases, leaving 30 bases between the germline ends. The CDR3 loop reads CASSDSPWPALPKGQYV. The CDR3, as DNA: TGTGCCAGCTCCGATTCCCCCTGGCCAGCCCTACCTAAGGGGCAGTACGTC.

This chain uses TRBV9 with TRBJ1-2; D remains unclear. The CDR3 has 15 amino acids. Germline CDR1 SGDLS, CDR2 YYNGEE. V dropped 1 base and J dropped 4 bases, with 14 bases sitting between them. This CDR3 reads CASSVKAEPFYGYTF. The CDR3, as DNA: TGTGCCAGCAGCGTAAAGGCGGAACCGTTCTATGGCTACACCTTC.

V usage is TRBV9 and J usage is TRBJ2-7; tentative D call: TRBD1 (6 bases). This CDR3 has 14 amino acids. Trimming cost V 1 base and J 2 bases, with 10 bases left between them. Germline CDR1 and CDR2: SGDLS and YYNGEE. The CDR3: CASSVQDSAYEQYF. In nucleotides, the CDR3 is TGTGCCAGCAGCGTACAGGACAGTGCCTACGAGCAGTACTTC.

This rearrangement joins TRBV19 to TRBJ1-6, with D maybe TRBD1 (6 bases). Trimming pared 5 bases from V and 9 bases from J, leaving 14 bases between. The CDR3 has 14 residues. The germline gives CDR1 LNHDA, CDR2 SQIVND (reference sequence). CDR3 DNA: TGTGCCAGTAGTCCGGGGACAATAGGTTCACCCCTCCACTTT. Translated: CASSPGTIGSPLHF.

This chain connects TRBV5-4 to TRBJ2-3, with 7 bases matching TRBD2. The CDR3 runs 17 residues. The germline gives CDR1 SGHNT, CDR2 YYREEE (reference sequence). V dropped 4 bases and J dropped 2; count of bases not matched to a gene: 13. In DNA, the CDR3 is TGTGCCAGCAGCCTGCCCTCGCGGGGGATTAACACAGATACGCAGTATTTT. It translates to CASSLPSRGINTDTQYF.

For the CDR3, the DNA is TGCAGTGCTAGTGGTTCCAGGGAGAAAGACACTGAAGCTTTCTTT. Protein product: CSASGSREKDTEAFF. The gene calls are TRBV20-1 and TRBJ1-1; the D gene is possibly TRBD1 (5 bases). CDR1 is DFQATT and CDR2 is SNEGSKA in the germline V gene (reference sequence). V lost 3 bases to trimming and J lost 3 bases, with 17 bases between them. CDR3 length: 15 residues.

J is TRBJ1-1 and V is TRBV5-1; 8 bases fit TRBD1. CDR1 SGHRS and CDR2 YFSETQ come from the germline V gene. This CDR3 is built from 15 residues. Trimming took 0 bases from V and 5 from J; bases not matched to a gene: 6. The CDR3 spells CASSLGTGGGTEAFF. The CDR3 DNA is TGCGCCAGCAGCTTGGGTACAGGGGGTGGGACTGAAGCTTTCTTT.

The CDR3 sequence: CASSQDLGYGGGKAYNEQFF. DNA of the CDR3: TGTGCCAGCAGCCAAGATCTTGGGTACGGGGGAGGGAAGGCCTACAATGAGCAGTTCTTC. V gene TRBV3-1 (or the pseudogene TRBV3-2) combines with J gene TRBJ2-1, with 7 bases fitting TRBD2. J was trimmed by 2 bases and V by 0 bases; bases with no gene match: 16. CDR1 LGHDT and CDR2 YNNKEL come from the germline V gene (reference sequence). CDR3 size: 20 residues.

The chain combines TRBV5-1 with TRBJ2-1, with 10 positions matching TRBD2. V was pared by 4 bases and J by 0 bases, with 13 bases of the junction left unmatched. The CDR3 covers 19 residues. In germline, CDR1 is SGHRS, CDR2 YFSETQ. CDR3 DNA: TGCGCCAGCAGCCCTGGCGGGCCTAGCGGGGGTGTCTCCTACAATGAGCAGTTCTTC. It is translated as CASSPGGPSGGVSYNEQFF. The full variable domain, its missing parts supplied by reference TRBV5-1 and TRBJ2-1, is KAGVTQTPRYLIKTRGQQVTLSCSPISGHRSVSWYQQTPGQGLQFLFEYFSETQRNKGNFPGRFSGRQFSNSRSEMNVSTLELGDSALYLCASSPGGPSGGVSYNEQFFGPGTRLTVL.

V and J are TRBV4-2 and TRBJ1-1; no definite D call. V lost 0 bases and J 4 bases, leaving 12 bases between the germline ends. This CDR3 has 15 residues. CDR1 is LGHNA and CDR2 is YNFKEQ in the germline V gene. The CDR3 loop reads CASSQDANRGTEAFF. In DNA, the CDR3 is TGTGCCAGCAGCCAAGACGCTAATCGGGGCACTGAAGCTTTCTTT.

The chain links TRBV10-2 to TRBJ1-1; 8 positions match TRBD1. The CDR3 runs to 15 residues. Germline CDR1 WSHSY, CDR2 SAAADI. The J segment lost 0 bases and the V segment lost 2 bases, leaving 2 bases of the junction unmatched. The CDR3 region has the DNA TGCGCCAGCAGTGAGCACAGGGGGTTGAACACTGAAGCTTTCTTT. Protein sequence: CASSEHRGLNTEAFF.

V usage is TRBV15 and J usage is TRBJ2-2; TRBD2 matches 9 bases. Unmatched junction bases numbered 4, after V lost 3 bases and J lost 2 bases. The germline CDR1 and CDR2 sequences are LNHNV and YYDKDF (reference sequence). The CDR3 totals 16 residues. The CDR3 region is CATSRLAGDNTGELFF. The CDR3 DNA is TGTGCCACCAGCAGGTTAGCGGGGGACAACACCGGGGAGCTGTTTTTT.

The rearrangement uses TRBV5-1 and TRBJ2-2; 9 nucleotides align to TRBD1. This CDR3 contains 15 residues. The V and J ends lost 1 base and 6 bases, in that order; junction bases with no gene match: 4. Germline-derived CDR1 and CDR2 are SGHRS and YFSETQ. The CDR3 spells CASSLNRGQAGELFF. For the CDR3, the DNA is TGCGCCAGCAGCTTGAACAGGGGGCAGGCCGGGGAGCTGTTTTTT.